This paragraph reports one TCR beta chain. This sample stems from a study of blood T cell repertoires in COVID-19. Overall study: Spain, Italy and the United States supplied samples that represented acute and convalescent COVID-19. T cells, B-cell-depleted T cells, or PBMCs supplied cDNA or gDNA.

The CDR3 is 14 residues long. V was shortened by 2 bases and J by 2 bases, with 9 bases between the two germline ends. CDR1 is WNHNN and CDR2 is SYGVQD in the germline V gene (reference sequence). Methods used by the authors: It was from reference gene primer amplification that nucleated cell counts were estimated. Using immunoSEQ multiplex PCR, the repertoire was profiled, and TCRdb retains in-frame clones only, with some absent. V, J and clone size reflect that table, while D and trimming were determined from the DNA. The sample holds tens of thousands of clones, around 89% seen once. The sequence was obtained from a man aged 45 to 65 with active COVID-19. The V call is TRBV10-1, the J call TRBJ2-5; TRBD1 might be the D (6 bases). Source material: peripheral blood. The CDR3 is CASSEGTIQETQYF. The CDR3 bases are TGCGCCAGCAGTGAGGGGACAATTCAAGAGACCCAGTACTTC.